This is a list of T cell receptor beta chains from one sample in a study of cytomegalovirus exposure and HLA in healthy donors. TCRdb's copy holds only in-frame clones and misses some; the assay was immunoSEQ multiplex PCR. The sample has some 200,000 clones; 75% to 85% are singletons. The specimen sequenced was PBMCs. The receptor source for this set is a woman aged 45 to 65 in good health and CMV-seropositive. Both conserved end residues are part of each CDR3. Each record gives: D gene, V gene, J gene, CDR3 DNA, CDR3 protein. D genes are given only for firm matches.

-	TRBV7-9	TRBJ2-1	TGTGCCAGCAGCCTCACATTGGAGCAGTTCTTC	CASSLTLEQFF
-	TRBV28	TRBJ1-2	TGTGCCAGCAGTTTAGCAGTTTATGGCTACACCTTC	CASSLAVYGYTF
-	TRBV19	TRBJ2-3	TGTGCCAGTAGTGCCCGGGACACCACAGATACGCAGTATTTT	CASSARDTTDTQYF
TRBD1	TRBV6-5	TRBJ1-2	TGTGCCAGCAGTTACTCGATTACAGGGGGCTATGGCTACACCTTC	CASSYSITGGYGYTF
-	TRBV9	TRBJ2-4	TGTGCCAGCAGCGTAGAACAGGGCGGGAACATTCAGTACTTC	CASSVEQGGNIQYF
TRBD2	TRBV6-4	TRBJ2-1	TGTGCCAGCAGTAAGGGACTAGCGGGATATGAGCAGTTCTTC	CASSKGLAGYEQFF
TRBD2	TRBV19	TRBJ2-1	TGTGCCAGTAACCGACTAGCGGGGGCGTCCTACAATGAGCAGTTCTTC	CASNRLAGASYNEQFF
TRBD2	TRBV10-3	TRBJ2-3	TGTGCCATCACTAACCTCGGGGGAGGGGGCACAGATACGCAGTATTTT	CAITNLGGGGTDTQYF
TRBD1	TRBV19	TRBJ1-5	TGTGCCAGTAGTTCTGAGACAGGGTGGAACAATCAGCCCCAGCATTTT	CASSSETGWNNQPQHF
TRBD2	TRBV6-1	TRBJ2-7	TGTGCCAGCAGTGGTGCGGGAGGGATTCACGAGCAGTACTTC	CASSGAGGIHEQYF
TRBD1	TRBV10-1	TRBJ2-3	TGCGCCAGCAGTGATTCCACAGGGGGTCGAGATACGCAGTATTTT	CASSDSTGGRDTQYF
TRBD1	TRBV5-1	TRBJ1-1	TGCGCCAGCAGTTCAAGGACAGGGGGTAAGAACACTGAAGCTTTCTTT	CASSSRTGGKNTEAFF
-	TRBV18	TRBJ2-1	TGTGCCAGCTCATCCAGTCTAGGGGGTATGAATGAGCAGTTCTTC	CASSSSLGGMNEQFF
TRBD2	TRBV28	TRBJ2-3	TGTGCCAGCAGTTTGAGCGGGGGAACAGATACGCAGTATTTT	CASSLSGGTDTQYF